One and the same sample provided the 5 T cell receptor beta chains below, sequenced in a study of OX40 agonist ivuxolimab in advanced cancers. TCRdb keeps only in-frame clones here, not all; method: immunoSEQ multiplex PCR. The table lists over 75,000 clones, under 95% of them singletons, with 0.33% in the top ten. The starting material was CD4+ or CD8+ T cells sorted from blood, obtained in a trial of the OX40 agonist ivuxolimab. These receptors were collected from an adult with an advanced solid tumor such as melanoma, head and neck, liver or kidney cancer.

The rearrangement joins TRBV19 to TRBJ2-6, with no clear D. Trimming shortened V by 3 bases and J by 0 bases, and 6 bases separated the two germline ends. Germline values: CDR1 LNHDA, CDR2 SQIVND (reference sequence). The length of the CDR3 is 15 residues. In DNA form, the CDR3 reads TGTGCCAGTAGTATTTCCCACTCTGGGGCCAACGTCCTGACTTTC. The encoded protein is CASSISHSGANVLTF.

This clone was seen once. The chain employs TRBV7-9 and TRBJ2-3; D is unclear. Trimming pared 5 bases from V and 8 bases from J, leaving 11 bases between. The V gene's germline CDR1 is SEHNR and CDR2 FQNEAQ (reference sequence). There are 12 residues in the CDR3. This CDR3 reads CASSLRTGTQYF. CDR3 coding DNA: TGTGCCAGCAGCCTCCGGACGGGTACGCAGTATTTT.

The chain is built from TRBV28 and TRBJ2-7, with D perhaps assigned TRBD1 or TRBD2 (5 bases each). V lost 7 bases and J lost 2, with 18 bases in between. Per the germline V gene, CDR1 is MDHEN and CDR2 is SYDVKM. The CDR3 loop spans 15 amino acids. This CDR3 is CASNPAGTKTYEQYF. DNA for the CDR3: TGTGCCAGCAATCCCGCCGGGACCAAAACCTACGAGCAGTACTTC.

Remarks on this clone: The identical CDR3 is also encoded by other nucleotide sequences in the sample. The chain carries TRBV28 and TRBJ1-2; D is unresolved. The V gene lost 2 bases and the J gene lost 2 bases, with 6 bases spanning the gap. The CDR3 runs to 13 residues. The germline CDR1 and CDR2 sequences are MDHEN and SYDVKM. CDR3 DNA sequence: TGTGCCAGCAGTTTAGGGGTAAACTATGGCTACACCTTC. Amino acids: CASSLGVNYGYTF.

CDR3 sequence reads: CASRKRAGVGNEQFF. The CDR3, as DNA: TGTGCCAGCAGGAAAAGAGCGGGAGTGGGCAATGAGCAGTTCTTC. This chain joins TRBV28 and TRBJ2-1; 8 bases line up with TRBD2. This CDR3 has 15 residues. The V segment lost 6 bases and the J segment 6 bases; nucleotides outside the gene matches: 10. Germline V gene lookup returns CDR1 MDHEN and CDR2 SYDVKM.